One T cell receptor beta chain is described in this entry. Its antigen is undetermined. TCR beta cDNA libraries included unique molecular identifiers. Yield was some 500,000 cDNA molecules from roughly 0.93 to 9.6 million T cells. TCRdb re-called the PCR reads through MiXCR, storing one row per CDR3 protein. The table includes hundreds of thousands of distinct CDR3 sequences, roughly 35% detected once. This sample was included in a study of post-analysis software for immune sequencing data. Broader study findings: Controls significantly exceeded multiple sclerosis patients in normalized Chao1 diversity.

The clonotype was recovered from a girl under 18 with multiple sclerosis. Specimen: blood.

The CDR3 sequence: CATSDQAGASYNEQFF. The CDR3 DNA reads as TGTGCCACCAGTGACCAAGCGGGGGCCTCCTACAATGAGCAGTTCTTC. The rearrangement uses TRBV24-1 and TRBJ2-1, with 8 bases lining up with TRBD2. The V segment lost 4 bases and the J segment 0 bases; nucleotides outside the gene matches: 4. The CDR3 spans 16 residues. The germline gives CDR1 KGHDR, CDR2 SFDVKD.